This TCR beta chain was found in a study of T cell repertoires in cytomegalovirus infection. For the study at large: Carrying CMV and the relevant HLA type showed in public TCR beta signatures. Study conclusions and caveats: The study found HLA-C-restricted CMV-specific TCR beta clonotypes dominating the ex vivo response. Identification of carriers of CMV plus the relevant HLA was performed using cumulative public TCR beta family frequency.

TCRdb itself ran the reads through MiXCR, one entry per CDR3 protein. The sample lists 100,000 to 150,000 distinct CDR3 sequences, roughly a quarter occurring once. Germline-derived CDR1 and CDR2 are KGHSH and LQKENI. This CDR3 has 14 amino acids. V was pared by 6 bases and J by 3 bases, with 14 bases between. To note about this clonotype: Its antigen is not known.

The sequencing sample was made of PBMCs, sequenced either directly or after in vitro stimulation (not recorded which). This rearrangement joins TRBV18 to TRBJ2-5; D is unresolved. The clonotype comes from a human donor in good health (CMV status not recorded). Some clones in this sample may be carry-over from other donors' samples. CDR3 nucleotide sequence: TGTGCCAGCTCCCTCCCGGTCCGGAAAGAGACCCAGTACTTC. This encodes CASSLPVRKETQYF.